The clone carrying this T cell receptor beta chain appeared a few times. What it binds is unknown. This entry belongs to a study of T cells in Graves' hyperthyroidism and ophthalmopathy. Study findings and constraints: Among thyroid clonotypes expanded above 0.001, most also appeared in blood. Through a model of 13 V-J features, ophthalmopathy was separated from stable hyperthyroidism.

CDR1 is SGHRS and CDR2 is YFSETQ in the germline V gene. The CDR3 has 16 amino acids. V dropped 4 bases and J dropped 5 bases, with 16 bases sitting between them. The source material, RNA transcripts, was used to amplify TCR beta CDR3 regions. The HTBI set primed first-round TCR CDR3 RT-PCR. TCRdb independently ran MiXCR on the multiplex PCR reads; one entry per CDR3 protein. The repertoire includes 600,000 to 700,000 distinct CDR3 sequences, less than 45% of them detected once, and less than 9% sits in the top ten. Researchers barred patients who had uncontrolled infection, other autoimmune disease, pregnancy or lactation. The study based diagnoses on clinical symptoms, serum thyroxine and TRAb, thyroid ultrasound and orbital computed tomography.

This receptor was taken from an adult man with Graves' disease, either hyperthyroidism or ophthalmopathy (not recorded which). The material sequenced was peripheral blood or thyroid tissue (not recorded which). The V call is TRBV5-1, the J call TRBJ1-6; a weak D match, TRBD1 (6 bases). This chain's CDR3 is CASSNRESANNSPLHF. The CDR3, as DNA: TGCGCCAGCAGCAACAGGGAATCTGCGAATAATTCACCCCTCCACTTT. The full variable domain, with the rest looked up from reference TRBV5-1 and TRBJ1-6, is KAGVTQTPRYLIKTRGQQVTLSCSPISGHRSVSWYQQTPGQGLQFLFEYFSETQRNKGNFPGRFSGRQFSNSRSEMNVSTLELGDSALYLCASSNRESANNSPLHFGNGTRLTVT.